Sequencing of this TCR beta chain was carried out in a study of a mutant IDH1 vaccine in newly diagnosed glioma (dated by TCRdb to the early 2020s). In terms of the full investigation: Of the roughly 33 treated patients, 62.5% were male and about 40% were female, and the mean age was 40.4 years. For exploratory analyses, around 23 treated patients had longitudinal TCRB deep sequencing done wherever samples were available. Prior to enrollment, patients had been given standard therapy consisting of radiotherapy alone, temozolomide alone, or radiochemotherapy with temozolomide, with the combination given to most patients. Peripheral blood was drawn at six visits: V03 (baseline), V05, V07, V10, V12 and V13.

Of note for this clone: This receptor's antigen is unknown. No qualities accompany the bases; no much larger clone lies one base away.

Cut back by 0 bases and 7 bases, the V and J ends lie 7 bases apart. Taken from cysteine to phenylalanine, the CDR3 has 13 residues. Solely the CDR3 DNA is kept, with 39 bases framed from the first base. CDR1 is given as MGHRA and CDR2 as YSYEKL, both from the germline V gene. This specimen's time point label, interpreted: baseline, week 1 (first vaccination visit). The treatment or condition label, as the study defines it: pre-vaccination baseline after standard-of-care therapy. All donors had newly diagnosed IDH1-mutant astrocytomas of WHO grade 3 or 4 that showed loss of nuclear ATRX. The samples were drawn from NOA16, a multicentre, single-arm, open-label phase I trial in Germany that tested a mutant IDH1 peptide vaccine in humans for the first time. For immunogenicity testing, the blood drawn at visit V03 was used as the baseline sample. The DNeasy Blood and Tissue Kit was used to extract genomic DNA from EDTA blood for TCRB sequencing.

Library method: the immunoSEQ multiplex PCR assay. Following the manufacturer's protocol, the hsTCRB Kit was used to amplify rearranged TCR beta chain sequences. TCRB libraries were sequenced on an Illumina MiSeq. In the original analysis: The kit vendor's proprietary platform handled demultiplexing, trimming and gene mapping. In its TCRdb copy, this immuneACCESS table keeps in-frame sequences only and misses some clones. Where compared with another copy, unresolved V genes explain less than half of these, and the others have no known cause. For V, J and clone size, that table is used; D and trimming come from the DNA. The sample includes tens of thousands of clones, with more than 80% observed a single time. Of the sample, approximately 2.5% falls within the top ten clones. General study outcomes and caveats: PBMC samples for TCRB deep sequencing were selected based on availability. Across multiple MHC alleles, vaccine-induced immune responses were seen in around 93% of patients. No apparent relationship was observed between pseudoprogression and alterations in the top peripheral T cell clonotypes detected by TCRB sequencing. It was noted by the authors that analyses of patient blood samples could not be reproduced owing to sample limitations.

The TCR originated in a man aged 40-50 years with glioma. The chain couples TRBV4-1 to TRBJ1-5; no D gene can be assigned with confidence. The sequencing here drew on PBMCs, taken from a glioma patient treated with radiotherapy, temozolomide or both. The nucleotide sequence is given as TGCGCCAGCAGCCAAGATATTAGACAGCCCCAGCATTTT. This is translated as CASSQDIRQPQHF.